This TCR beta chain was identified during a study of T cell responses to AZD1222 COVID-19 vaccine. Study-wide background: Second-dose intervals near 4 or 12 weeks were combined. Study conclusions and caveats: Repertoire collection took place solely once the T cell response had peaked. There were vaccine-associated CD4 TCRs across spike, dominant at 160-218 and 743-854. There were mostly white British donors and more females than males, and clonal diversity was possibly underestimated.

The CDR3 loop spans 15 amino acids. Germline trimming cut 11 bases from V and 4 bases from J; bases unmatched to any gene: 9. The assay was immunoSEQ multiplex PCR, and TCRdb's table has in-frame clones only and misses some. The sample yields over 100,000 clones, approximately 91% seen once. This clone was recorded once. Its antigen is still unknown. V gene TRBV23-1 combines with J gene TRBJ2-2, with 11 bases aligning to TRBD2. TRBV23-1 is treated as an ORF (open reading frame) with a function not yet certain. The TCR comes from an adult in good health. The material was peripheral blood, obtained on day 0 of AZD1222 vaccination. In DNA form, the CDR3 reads TGCGCCCGTAGAGGACTAGCGGGTCCCACCGGGGAGCTGTTTTTT. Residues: CARRGLAGPTGELFF.